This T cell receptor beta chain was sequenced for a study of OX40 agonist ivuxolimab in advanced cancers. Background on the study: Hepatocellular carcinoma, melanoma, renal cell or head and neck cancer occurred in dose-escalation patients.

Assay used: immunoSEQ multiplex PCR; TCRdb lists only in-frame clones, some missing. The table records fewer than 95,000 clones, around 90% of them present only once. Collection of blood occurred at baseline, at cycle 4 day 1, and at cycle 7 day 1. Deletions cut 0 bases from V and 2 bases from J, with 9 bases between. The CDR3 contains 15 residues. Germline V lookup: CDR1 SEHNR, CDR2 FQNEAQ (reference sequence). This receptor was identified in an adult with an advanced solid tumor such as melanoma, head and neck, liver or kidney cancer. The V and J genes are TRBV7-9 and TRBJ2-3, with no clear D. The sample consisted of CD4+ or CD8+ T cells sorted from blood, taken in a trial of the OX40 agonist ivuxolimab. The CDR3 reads CASSLALGPTDTQYF. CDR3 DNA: TGTGCCAGCAGCTTAGCCCTAGGACCCACAGATACGCAGTATTTT.